The 12 T cell receptor beta chains below were found in one sample sequenced in a study of blood T cell repertoires in COVID-19. Sequenced by immunoSEQ multiplex PCR; TCRdb stores in-frame clones only, minus some. The sample carries about 260,000 clones, 85% to 90% recorded once. The sample was peripheral blood. The receptors stem from a woman aged 60-70 years with COVID-19, enrolled during active disease.

The J gene is TRBJ2-5, the V gene TRBV7-7, with a possible D match to TRBD1 (6 bases). The V and J ends lost 3 bases and 5 bases respectively, with 16 bases between them. This CDR3 contains 15 residues. Germline loops: CDR1 SSHAT, CDR2 FNYEAQ (reference sequence). The CDR3 protein is CASSLTGIGTETQYF. The CDR3 nucleotides are TGTGCCAGCAGCTTGACAGGTATAGGGACGGAGACCCAGTACTTC. Filled out from reference TRBV7-7 and TRBJ2-5, the complete variable domain reads GAGVSQSPRYKVTKRGQDVTLRCDPISSHATLYWYQQALGQGPEFLTYFNYEAQPDKSGLPSDRFSAERPEGSISTLTIQRTEQRDSAMYRCASSLTGIGTETQYFGPGTRLLVL.

For this clone: Additional DNA sequences in this sample encode the identical CDR3. The chain carries TRBV20-1 and TRBJ2-1; perhaps TRBD1 as D (6 bases). This CDR3 region has 11 residues. With 6 bases removed from V and 4 bases from J, the gap between germline ends came to 7 bases. CDR1 and CDR2 (germline): DFQATT, SNEGSKA (reference sequence). CDR3 sequence: CSARGYNEQFF. CDR3 in DNA: TGCAGTGCAAGGGGGTACAATGAGCAGTTCTTC.

In the case of this clone: Other DNA sequences from this sample encode an identical CDR3 as well. The gene calls are TRBV30 and TRBJ2-5; possible D gene TRBD2, 5 bases. There are 13 residues in the CDR3. Trimming cost V 3 bases and J 5 bases, with 13 bases left between them. Per germline, CDR1 GTSNPN and CDR2 SVGIG (reference sequence). DNA for the CDR3: TGTGCCTGGAGCGGAAGGGCGGGTGAGACCCAGTACTTC. Translated, it gives CAWSGRAGETQYF.

The V and J genes are TRBV5-1 and TRBJ1-3; D is perhaps TRBD1 (5 bases). Trimming cost V 3 bases and J 2 bases, with 12 bases left between them. CDR1 SGHRS and CDR2 YFSETQ come from the germline V gene. This CDR3 is 15 amino acids long. The CDR3 region is CASSSGTGAGNTIYF. DNA for the CDR3: TGCGCCAGCAGCTCCGGGACGGGAGCTGGAAACACCATATATTTT.

V usage is TRBV7-8 and J usage is TRBJ1-5, with TRBD1 identical over 7 bases. Looked up from germline, CDR1 is SGHVS and CDR2 is FQNEAQ. The CDR3 sequence is 17 residues long. Trimming at V came to 5 bases and at J to 4 bases, leaving 14 bases not matched to a gene. CDR3 protein: CASSHLTGRGDNQPQHF. Here the CDR3 DNA reads TGTGCCAGCAGCCATTTAACGGGCAGGGGGGATAATCAGCCCCAGCATTTT. Complete variable domain (other parts from reference TRBV7-8 and TRBJ1-5): GAGVSQSPRYKVAKRGQDVALRCDPISGHVSLFWYQQALGQGPEFLTYFQNEAQLDKSGLPSDRFFAERPEGSVSTLKIQRTQQEDSAVYLCASSHLTGRGDNQPQHFGDGTRLSIL.

The V and J genes are TRBV7-6 and TRBJ2-2; D call uncertain. CDR1 SGHVS and CDR2 FNYEAQ come from the germline V gene. The CDR3 covers 14 residues. Trimming cost V 2 bases and J 1 base, with 5 bases left between them. As DNA, the CDR3 is TGTGCCAGCAGCTTAATCGTGAACACCGGGGAGCTGTTTTTT. This gives the protein CASSLIVNTGELFF.

At least ten counts were recorded for this clone. The V gene is TRBV28, the J gene TRBJ2-2, with TRBD1 as a possible D gene (6 bases). CDR3 length equals 15 residues. In germline, CDR1 is MDHEN, CDR2 SYDVKM. V was shortened by 7 bases and J by 2 bases, with 14 bases between the two germline ends. The CDR3 region is CASTKPGHNTGELFF. The DNA for the CDR3 is TGTGCCAGCACGAAACCGGGACACAACACCGGGGAGCTGTTTTTT. Together with reference TRBV28 and TRBJ2-2, the CDR3 gives the full variable domain: DVKVTQSSRYLVKRTGEKVFLECVQDMDHENMFWYRQDPGLGLRLIYFSYDVKMKEKGDIPEGYSVSREKKERFSLILESASTNQTSMYLCASTKPGHNTGELFFGEGSRLTVL.

This clone has more than one count but fewer than ten. The chain is built from TRBV5-1 and TRBJ2-7, with 10 bases identical to TRBD1. V was pared by 2 bases and J by 7 bases, with 6 bases of the junction left unmatched. Germline-derived CDR1 and CDR2 are SGHRS and YFSETQ. The CDR3 totals 14 residues. In DNA form, the CDR3 reads TGCGCCAGCAGCTTTTGGACAGGGGGAGGTGAGCAGTACTTC. Residues: CASSFWTGGGEQYF.

For this clone: Other DNA sequences in the sample encode the same CDR3. This chain joins TRBV5-1 and TRBJ1-1, with 10 bases fitting TRBD1. The CDR3 has 15 residues. CDR1 and CDR2 (germline): SGHRS, YFSETQ. The ends lost 3 bases at V and 4 bases at J; junction bases unmatched: 6. In DNA, the CDR3 is TGCGCCAGCAGCTCGAGACAGGGGGCAGGCACTGAAGCTTTCTTT. Translating it yields CASSSRQGAGTEAFF.

This chain joins TRBV27 and TRBJ2-5, with 8 nucleotides matching TRBD1. V lost 6 bases and J lost 2; bases outside the gene matches: 11. Germline CDR1 and CDR2: MNHEY and SMNVEV (reference sequence). The CDR3 is 16 residues long. As DNA, the CDR3 is TGTGCCAGCAGGCGGGACAGGTGGACCCTACAAGAGACCCAGTACTTC. It is translated as CASRRDRWTLQETQYF.

CDR3 DNA sequence: TGTGCCAGCAGCCATACCTACAGGGACACTGAAGCTTTCTTT. Translating gives CASSHTYRDTEAFF. The J gene is TRBJ1-1, the V gene TRBV7-9; D is possibly TRBD1 (6 bases). The length of the CDR3 is 14 residues. The V gene's germline CDR1 is SEHNR and CDR2 FQNEAQ (reference sequence). The V end lost 5 bases, the J end lost 3 bases, and 13 bases lay between the germline ends.

The V call is TRBV5-1, the J call TRBJ1-1; perhaps TRBD1 as D (5 bases). The CDR3 is made up of 13 amino acids. Deletions cut 5 bases from V and 2 bases from J, with 10 bases between. Germline V gives CDR1 SGHRS, CDR2 YFSETQ. The CDR3 sequence is CASRTVINTEAFF. The CDR3 DNA sequence: TGCGCCAGCAGGACAGTAATTAACACTGAAGCTTTCTTT.